The 28 T cell receptor beta chains below come from one sample, sequenced in a study of human T cells and chemical hapten exposure. TCRdb processed the RACE reads anew with MiXCR; each CDR3 protein has one entry. The sample holds tens of thousands of distinct CDR3 sequences, roughly a tenth seen once. Time point defined: patch test 3, about 24 weeks after DPC sensitization. Treatment noted: therapeutic diphenylcyclopropenone sensitization with weekly scalp DPC. The source material was whole blood, sampled in connection with sensitization to the hapten diphenylcyclopropenone (DPC). These receptors all stem from a middle-aged woman with alopecia areata. Some clones in this sample may be carry-over from other donors' samples.

The chain joins TRBV4-1 to TRBJ2-7; D unresolved. The CDR3 is made up of 13 amino acids. The V and J ends lost 1 base and 2 bases respectively, with 6 bases between them. Germline V gene sequence: CDR1 MGHRA, CDR2 YSYEKL. CDR3 nucleotide sequence: TGCGCCAGCAGCCAAGTCCCCACCTACGAGCAGTACTTC. Translating it yields CASSQVPTYEQYF.

This clonotype turned up a few times. The rearrangement links TRBV4-1 to TRBJ1-1; a possible D gene is TRBD1 (5 bases). This CDR3 has 13 residues. Trimming left V 2 bases short and J 3 bases short, with 7 bases between. The germline V gene encodes CDR1 MGHRA and CDR2 YSYEKL. The CDR3 nucleotides read TGCGCCAGCAGCCAAACCAGGGACACTGAAGCTTTCTTT. It specifies CASSQTRDTEAFF.

In its sample, this clonotype was seen many times. CDR3 amino acids: CASSAGQSDYGYTF. The CDR3 DNA reads TGTGCCAGCAGCGCGGGACAGTCGGACTATGGCTACACCTTC. V and J are TRBV7-9 and TRBJ1-2; 7 positions match TRBD1. CDR3 length equals 14 residues. With 5 bases clipped from V and 3 bases from J, the junction kept 6 bases outside the gene matches. Germline CDR1 and CDR2: SEHNR and FQNEAQ (reference sequence).

This chain links TRBV20-1 with TRBJ1-1, with no clear D. This CDR3 region has 13 residues. V was trimmed by 1 base and J by 0 bases, leaving 6 bases between them. Germline lookup yields CDR1 DFQATT and CDR2 SNEGSKA (reference sequence). CDR3 amino acids: CSARGSVNTEAFF. DNA of the CDR3: TGCAGTGCTAGAGGAAGTGTGAACACTGAAGCTTTCTTT.

There are many counts of this clonotype. The chain carries TRBV19 and TRBJ2-7; D could derive from TRBD1 or TRBD2 (5 bases each). This CDR3 region has 16 residues. CDR1 and CDR2 from the germline V gene are LNHDA and SQIVND (reference sequence). V was trimmed by 4 bases and J by 3 bases, leaving 19 bases between them. The CDR3 nucleotides are TGTGCCAGTAGTAATGACTGGGGGACCCTCTTCTACGAGCAGTACTTC. Translated: CASSNDWGTLFYEQYF.

This clonotype was seen a handful of times. The gene calls are TRBV2 and TRBJ1-1; TRBD1 aligns across 9 bases. The CDR3 runs 14 residues. Germline trimming cut 7 bases from V and 0 bases from J; bases unmatched to any gene: 3. Germline lookup yields CDR1 SNHLY and CDR2 FYNNEI. As DNA, the CDR3 is TGTGCCAGCAACGGACAGGGGCTGAACACTGAAGCTTTCTTT. Translating gives CASNGQGLNTEAFF.

This clonotype was picked up many times. The chain carries TRBV12-3 or TRBV12-4 and TRBJ1-5; D possibly corresponds to TRBD1 (5 bases). The CDR3 extends over 14 amino acids. V lost 6 bases and J 5 bases, leaving 14 bases between the germline ends. The CDR3 spells CASSPLGGDQPQHF. CDR3 nucleotides: TGTGCCAGCAGCCCCCTCGGGGGTGATCAGCCCCAGCATTTT.

The chain carries TRBV5-4 and TRBJ2-5; TRBD1 matches 7 bases. V shed 6 bases and J 3 bases; nucleotides not matched to a gene: 11. Germline loops: CDR1 SGHNT, CDR2 YYREEE (reference sequence). This CDR3 spans 15 amino acids. The CDR3 region is CASNSRGQFEETQYF. As DNA, the CDR3 is TGTGCCAGCAACTCACGGGGACAGTTTGAAGAGACCCAGTACTTC.

Ten or more counts support this clonotype. The chain links TRBV6-2 or TRBV6-3 to TRBJ2-7; D remains ambiguous. Trimming pared 2 bases from V and 2 bases from J, leaving 16 bases between. Germline V gene data show CDR1 as MNHEY and CDR2 as SVGEGT. The CDR3 runs to 16 residues. The CDR3 loop is CASSYNRRSLAYEQYF. CDR3 nucleotide sequence: TGTGCCAGCAGTTACAATCGCAGGAGCCTCGCCTACGAGCAGTACTTC.

There are many counts of this clonotype. The V and J genes are TRBV28 and TRBJ1-2; D gene unclear. The CDR3 contains 12 residues. Between the trimmed V and J ends, which lost 4 bases and 9 bases, there was a span of 12 bases. The germline CDR1 and CDR2 sequences are MDHEN and SYDVKM. As DNA, the CDR3 is TGTGCCAGCAGTTCTTCCGTAGGGAGCTACACCTTC. It specifies CASSSSVGSYTF.

This clonotype was seen only a few times. The CDR3 spells CASSLLPPSGGTSDTQYF. CDR3 nucleotides: TGCGCCAGCAGCCTACTCCCCCCTAGCGGGGGGACCTCAGATACGCAGTATTTT. The rearrangement uses TRBV5-1 and TRBJ2-3; the match to TRBD2 covers 11 bases. Per germline, CDR1 SGHRS and CDR2 YFSETQ. The trim removed 4 bases at V and 4 bases at J, leaving 14 bases unmatched. The CDR3 has 18 residues.

This clonotype showed up many times. The CDR3 sequence: CASSLEGPRPTDTQYF. Here the CDR3 DNA reads TGTGCCAGCAGCTTAGAGGGCCCAAGACCCACAGATACGCAGTATTTT. The V and J genes are TRBV7-6 and TRBJ2-3; no definite D call. Germline-derived CDR1 and CDR2 are SGHVS and FNYEAQ. This CDR3 has 16 amino acids. The germline V and J ends were trimmed by 1 base and 2 bases, with 13 bases remaining between them.

This clonotype was found a few times. The rearrangement links TRBV5-1 to TRBJ2-7, with D uncertain. Germline V gives CDR1 SGHRS, CDR2 YFSETQ. Trimming shortened V by 4 bases and J by 2 bases, and 10 bases separated the two germline ends. The CDR3 consists of 13 residues. The CDR3 DNA follows: TGCGCCAGCAGCATCCCACCCGCCTACGAGCAGTACTTC. This codes for CASSIPPAYEQYF.

V gene TRBV6-5 combines with J gene TRBJ2-3; D remains unclear. The ends were cut back, 0 bases at V and 6 bases at J, with 10 bases in the middle. Looked up from germline, CDR1 is MNHEY and CDR2 is SVGAGI. The CDR3 is 14 residues long. The CDR3 region is CASSYSTPLDTQYF. The CDR3 coding sequence is TGTGCCAGCAGTTACTCCACCCCTCTGGATACGCAGTATTTT.

This clonotype was counted many times. The V gene is TRBV6-6, the J gene TRBJ2-4; D not resolved. Germline CDR1 reads MNHNY; CDR2 reads SVGAGI (reference sequence). V lost 3 bases, J lost 5 bases, and 14 bases lay in between. The length of the CDR3 is 15 residues. In DNA form, the CDR3 reads TGTGCCAGCAGTTATGGGGTGGCGGCCGAAAACATTCAGTACTTC. Its translation is CASSYGVAAENIQYF.

This chain joins TRBV30 and TRBJ1-3; D not resolved. Germline CDR1 and CDR2: GTSNPN and SVGIG (reference sequence). This CDR3 is 12 amino acids long. The V gene lost 5 bases and the J gene lost 1 base, with 6 bases spanning the gap. CDR3 bases: TGTGCCTGGCAGGAGTCTGGAAACACCATATATTTT. This encodes CAWQESGNTIYF.

The J gene is TRBJ2-1, the V gene TRBV20-1; 8 nucleotides align to TRBD2. CDR3 length equals 15 residues. Per germline, CDR1 DFQATT and CDR2 SNEGSKA (reference sequence). V lost 6 bases and J lost 0; bases outside the gene matches: 7. The CDR3 spells CSAVSGESSYNEQFF. For the CDR3, the DNA is TGCAGTGCGGTTAGCGGGGAAAGCTCCTACAATGAGCAGTTCTTC.

This clonotype was detected only a few times. This rearrangement joins TRBV7-2 to TRBJ2-3; D call uncertain. Per the germline V gene, CDR1 is SGHTA and CDR2 is FQGNSA. The CDR3 loop spans 11 amino acids. Trimming stripped 8 bases from V and 7 bases from J, with 10 bases between. The CDR3 loop is CASANRNTQYF. The CDR3 region has the DNA TGTGCCAGCGCCAATCGAAATACGCAGTATTTT.

The chain links TRBV6-2 or TRBV6-3 to TRBJ1-1, with D uncertain. V shed 5 bases and J shed 7 bases, with 17 bases lying between them. Germline CDR1 MNHEY, CDR2 SVGEGT. The CDR3 runs to 14 residues. CDR3 loop: CASSAPSRSNEAFF. CDR3 DNA sequence: TGTGCCAGCAGTGCCCCCTCAAGGAGTAATGAAGCTTTCTTT.

The chain uses TRBV28 and TRBJ2-3, with a weak D call TRBD1 (5 bases). V was shortened by 4 bases and J by 0 bases, with 8 bases between the two germline ends. Germline loops: CDR1 MDHEN, CDR2 SYDVKM. CDR3 length: 14 residues. CDR3 sequence reads: CASSSTGSTDTQYF. The CDR3 region has the DNA TGTGCCAGCAGTTCTACAGGAAGCACAGATACGCAGTATTTT.

This clonotype was detected ten times or more. The chain employs TRBV18 and TRBJ1-2, with D possibly matching TRBD1 (6 bases). Looked up from germline, CDR1 is KGHSH and CDR2 is LQKENI. The germline V and J ends were trimmed by 5 bases and 8 bases, with 21 bases remaining between them. The CDR3 extends over 15 amino acids. CDR3 DNA sequence: TGTGCCAGCTCAACTACAACCCCAGGGGCCCGCGGCTACACCTTC. This codes for CASSTTTPGARGYTF.

At least ten counts were recorded for this clonotype. The gene calls are TRBV13 and TRBJ2-2, with a possible D match to TRBD1 (6 bases). This CDR3 has 16 residues. Germline V gene data show CDR1 as PRHDT and CDR2 as FYEKMQ (reference sequence). With 4 bases removed from V and 2 bases from J, the gap between germline ends came to 14 bases. In DNA form, the CDR3 reads TGTGCCAGCAGCTCATGGACAGCCAGCAACACCGGGGAGCTGTTTTTT. Translated, it gives CASSSWTASNTGELFF.

In its sample, this clonotype was seen a few times. The V gene is TRBV5-1, the J gene TRBJ1-4; TRBD1 might be the D (5 bases). Germline lookup yields CDR1 SGHRS and CDR2 YFSETQ. Trimming stripped 4 bases from V and 8 bases from J, with 18 bases between. This CDR3 region has 15 residues. The CDR3 nucleotides read TGCGCCAGCAGCATAACCGGGACCTTTAACGAAAAACTGTTTTTT. As protein: CASSITGTFNEKLFF.

This clonotype was seen a handful of times. The rearrangement links TRBV29-1 to TRBJ1-2; 7 bases line up with TRBD1. V trimming: 2 bases; J trimming: 3 bases; junction bases outside the gene matches: 15. Germline CDR1 is SQVTM and CDR2 is ANQGSEA. The CDR3 is 17 amino acids. This chain's CDR3 is CSVERSAGGDSYYGYTF. Written as DNA, the CDR3 is TGCAGCGTTGAAAGGTCGGCAGGGGGAGATTCTTACTATGGCTACACCTTC.

This clonotype showed up just a few times. CDR3 sequence reads: CASSLVAGGLYNEQFF. DNA of the CDR3: TGCGCCAGCAGCTTGGTAGCGGGGGGACTTTACAATGAGCAGTTCTTC. The chain links TRBV5-1 to TRBJ2-1, with 10 bases identical to TRBD2. This CDR3 contains 16 residues. The germline V gene encodes CDR1 SGHRS and CDR2 YFSETQ. The trim removed 0 bases at V and 4 bases at J, leaving 4 bases unmatched.

This clonotype was detected a few times. The V gene is TRBV27, the J gene TRBJ2-2, with D perhaps assigned TRBD1 or TRBD2 (6 bases each). Per germline, CDR1 MNHEY and CDR2 SMNVEV (reference sequence). CDR3 size: 15 residues. V was shortened by 7 bases and J by 5 bases, with 17 bases between the two germline ends. CDR3 sequence (DNA): TGTGCCAGCACTCCGACGGGGGCGCGAACCGGGGAGCTGTTTTTT. The encoded protein is CASTPTGARTGELFF.

The chain recombines TRBV18 with TRBJ1-3, with D possibly being TRBD1 (5 bases). CDR3 length: 16 amino acids. Deletions cut 4 bases from V and 0 bases from J, with 13 bases between. CDR1 is KGHSH and CDR2 is LQKENI in the germline V gene. The CDR3 spells CASSRLDSPSGNTIYF. The CDR3 DNA is TGTGCCAGCTCACGACTCGACAGTCCCTCTGGAAACACCATATATTTT.

The rearrangement joins TRBV27 to TRBJ1-5, with D perhaps matching TRBD1 (5 bases). Germline CDR1 MNHEY, CDR2 SMNVEV (reference sequence). The V and J ends lost 4 bases and 7 bases respectively, with 14 bases between them. The CDR3 runs to 14 residues. The CDR3 is CASSYQGAGQPQHF. Written as DNA, the CDR3 is TGTGCCAGCAGTTACCAGGGCGCCGGGCAGCCCCAGCATTTT.